The rows below give T cell receptor beta chains drawn from one sample of a study of long-term antiretroviral therapy in people with HIV. The method was immunoSEQ multiplex PCR; TCRdb's version includes in-frame clones alone and lacks a portion of them. The sample has under 20,000 clones, less than 85% seen once. Sequenced here: unsorted PBMCs, sampled 0.5 years before starting antiretroviral therapy. The receptor set was obtained from a woman in her forties or fifties with HIV. CDR3s include the opening cysteine and the closing phenylalanine or tryptophan. Fields, in order: J gene, V gene, clone size, D gene, CDR3 DNA, CDR3 protein. D genes are given only for firm matches. Expanded clones are given a class, and other clones once, few, many or no size at all.

TRBJ2-1,TRBV6-4,-,-,TGTGCCAGCAGCGACCTCCCATCGGGGTCCTACAATGAGCAGTTCTTC,CASSDLPSGSYNEQFF
TRBJ2-7,TRBV27,once,-,TGTGCCAGCAGGCGTATCCACAGGGTGGGCGAGCAGTACTTC,CASRRIHRVGEQYF
TRBJ1-1,TRBV30,-,-,TGTGCCAGAGACCTGAACACTGAAGCTTTCTTT,CARDLNTEAFF
TRBJ1-5,TRBV25-1,-,-,TGTGCCAGCAGTGAAAAGAAGGGACGGATTAGCAATCAGCCCCAGCATTTT,CASSEKKGRISNQPQHF
TRBJ1-6,TRBV7-6,-,-,TGTGCCAGCAGCTTACAGGGCAATTCACCCCTCCACTTT,CASSLQGNSPLHF
TRBJ2-5,TRBV12-5,few,TRBD2,TGTGCTAGTGCCTTGGGGGGGTTACTCCAAGAGACCCAGTACTTC,CASALGGLLQETQYF
TRBJ2-7,TRBV6-6,-,-,TGTGCCAGCAGTTACAGAGGACAGACCTACGAGCAGTACTTC,CASSYRGQTYEQYF
TRBJ1-1,TRBV7-3,-,-,TGTGCCAGCAGCTTAGACAGGAGCACTGAAGCTTTCTTT,CASSLDRSTEAFF
TRBJ2-3,TRBV5-1,-,-,TGCGCCAGCAGCTTGCGGGCCCAAGATACGCAGTATTTT,CASSLRAQDTQYF
TRBJ1-5,TRBV5-5,-,-,TGTGCCAGCAGTTGGGGCGAGATTAGCAATCAGCCCCAGCATTTT,CASSWGEISNQPQHF
TRBJ2-7,TRBV5-1,-,TRBD1,TGCGCCAGCAGCTTGACAGGGGGGACCTACGAGCAGTACTTC,CASSLTGGTYEQYF
TRBJ1-1,TRBV25-1,-,TRBD1,TGTGCCAGCAGTGATTACAGGGGGGACACTGAAGCTTTCTTT,CASSDYRGDTEAFF
TRBJ2-6,TRBV7-9,-,-,TGTGCCAGCAGCTTAGTAGGGACACTTGCTGGGGCCAACGTCCTGACTTTC,CASSLVGTLAGANVLTF
TRBJ1-1,TRBV19,-,TRBD1,TGTGCCAGTTATAGGCAGGGGGTTGAAGCTTTCTTT,CASYRQGVEAFF
TRBJ1-2,TRBV29-1,-,TRBD1,TGCAGCGCCCTCATAGGTACAGGGGGGGAAGATGGCTACACCTTC,CSALIGTGGEDGYTF
TRBJ2-2,TRBV7-3,few,TRBD2,TGTGCCAGCAGCCCGTATCCACCGGGACTAGCGGGGGGACGGGACGGGGAGCTGTTTTTT,CASSPYPPGLAGGRDGELFF
TRBJ1-2,TRBV6-5,-,TRBD1,TGTGCCAGCATTCCAGGGGGCGGGGGGGGCTACACCTTC,CASIPGGGGGYTF
TRBJ2-2,TRBV12-5,-,-,TGTGCTAGTGGGGAGGTGAACACCGGGGAGCTGTTTTTT,CASGEVNTGELFF
TRBJ2-2,TRBV5-1,-,TRBD1,TGCGCCAGCAGCTTGGAGGCCCCGGGACAGGGGTTAGCCGGGGAGCTGTTTTTT,CASSLEAPGQGLAGELFF
TRBJ2-7,TRBV10-1,-,TRBD1,TGCGCCAGCAGCCCCGGGACAGGGGGTTCCGAGCAGTACTTC,CASSPGTGGSEQYF
TRBJ2-5,TRBV30,-,TRBD1,TGTGCCTGGAGTTTACAAGGACAGGGAAGAGAGACCCAGTACTTC,CAWSLQGQGRETQYF
TRBJ1-1,TRBV5-4,-,TRBD1,TGTGCCAGCAGCTTGGGGACAGGGGGCAAGTGGAACACTGAAGCTTTCTTT,CASSLGTGGKWNTEAFF
TRBJ2-4,TRBV5-6,-,-,TGTGCCAGCAGCCGAAGAGCGGAGGGGTTAGCCAAAAACATTCAGTACTTC,CASSRRAEGLAKNIQYF
TRBJ1-4,TRBV9,few,-,TGTGCCAGCAGCCAAGGGCAGGGTAAAGAGAAACTGTTTTTT,CASSQGQGKEKLFF
TRBJ2-7,TRBV10-1,few,TRBD1,TGCGCCAGCAGTGAGAACAGGGGCCCCGGCTACGAGCAGTACTTC,CASSENRGPGYEQYF
TRBJ1-5,TRBV6-5,-,-,TGTGCCAGCACGGGGCGGGGCGACAATCAGCCCCAGCATTTT,CASTGRGDNQPQHF
TRBJ1-1,TRBV5-1,-,-,TGCGCCAGCAGTTGGCTGGGGGAGAACACTGAAGCTTTCTTT,CASSWLGENTEAFF
TRBJ1-2,TRBV11-2,-,-,TGTGCCAGCAGCTTAGGGGGGAACCCCCTTAGCTATGGCTACACCTTC,CASSLGGNPLSYGYTF
TRBJ1-5,TRBV2,-,TRBD1,TGTGCCAGCAGTGAGGGACAGGGGGTTTTCCAGCCCCAGCATTTT,CASSEGQGVFQPQHF
TRBJ1-1,TRBV5-1,-,-,TGCGCCAGCAGCCCCGTAGGGTTGAACACTGAAGCTTTCTTT,CASSPVGLNTEAFF
TRBJ1-5,TRBV30,-,-,TGTGCCTGGAGTGCTGGGCAGGGCTTCGGTCAGCCCCAGCATTTT,CAWSAGQGFGQPQHF
TRBJ1-6,TRBV7-9,-,-,TGTGCCAGCAGCGTCCGGGGGCAGGGCACGAATTCACCCCTCCACTTT,CASSVRGQGTNSPLHF
TRBJ1-6,TRBV6-4,few,-,TGTGCCAGCAGTGACTCCCCCGGGCCGGGGGGTTCACCCCTCCACTTT,CASSDSPGPGGSPLHF
TRBJ1-2,TRBV6-1,-,TRBD1,TGTGCCAGCAGTCCCCGGACAGGGTCCAGCAATGGCTACACCTTC,CASSPRTGSSNGYTF
TRBJ1-1,TRBV6-5,once,-,TGTGCCAGCAGTTTCCAGACAGGATTGAACACTGAAGCTTTCTTT,CASSFQTGLNTEAFF
TRBJ2-7,TRBV4-1,once,-,TGCGCCAGCAGCCAAGATACAGGGACGTCGCTTTACGAGCAGTACTTC,CASSQDTGTSLYEQYF
TRBJ2-1,TRBV7-9,-,TRBD1,TGTGCCAGCAGCTTAGACCCGGGACAGGGTATCGATGAGCAGTTCTTC,CASSLDPGQGIDEQFF
TRBJ2-5,TRBV28,-,TRBD2,TGTGCCAGCAGTTTTACTAGCGGGGGGGAGGAGACCCAGTACTTC,CASSFTSGGEETQYF
TRBJ1-6,TRBV7-9,-,TRBD1,TGTGCCAGCAGACCCGACAGGGGCAATAATTCACCCCTCCACTTT,CASRPDRGNNSPLHF
TRBJ2-3,TRBV18,-,TRBD2,TGTGCCAGCTCGCCAGACAGACTAGCGGGGCGTGTGACAGATACGCAGTATTTT,CASSPDRLAGRVTDTQYF
TRBJ2-5,TRBV9,-,-,TGTGCCAGCAGCGTAGAAGGAGGGGTAGAGACCCAGTACTTC,CASSVEGGVETQYF
TRBJ1-4,TRBV18,-,TRBD1,TGTGCCAGCTCACCTTCCTTACCGGGACAGAATAATGAAAAACTGTTTTTT,CASSPSLPGQNNEKLFF
TRBJ2-5,TRBV27,-,-,TGTGCCAGCAGTTTATCAGCAGGGGAGACCCAGTACTTC,CASSLSAGETQYF
TRBJ2-5,TRBV4-2,-,TRBD2,TGTGCCAGCAGCCAAGATAGAGAAAGCGGGGGGGCCGGTGAGACCCAGTACTTC,CASSQDRESGGAGETQYF
TRBJ2-5,TRBV9,-,TRBD1,TGTGCCAGCATGTCCGGGACAGGGTCGAAGACCCAGTACTTC,CASMSGTGSKTQYF
TRBJ1-4,TRBV4-2,-,-,TGTGCCAGCAGCCAAGGGGCAGATCCAACTAATGAAAAACTGTTTTTT,CASSQGADPTNEKLFF
TRBJ1-3,TRBV10-1,-,-,TGCGCCTCTCCAATGAGGCCTTCCCCAGTGTCTGGAAACACCATATATTTT,CASPMRPSPVSGNTIYF
TRBJ1-6,TRBV7-2,-,-,TGTGCCAGCAGCTTTGGGGGTTCCTATAATTCACCCCTCCACTTT,CASSFGGSYNSPLHF
TRBJ2-1,TRBV7-3,-,-,TGTGCCAGCAGCCTACAGGGTTACAATGAGCAGTTCTTC,CASSLQGYNEQFF
TRBJ2-7,TRBV19,few,-,TGTGCCAGTAGTAGGGATGAGCGGCCTACCTACGAGCAGTACTTC,CASSRDERPTYEQYF
TRBJ2-5,TRBV9,-,-,TGTGCCAGCAGCCCAGGGGTGGGAGAGACCCAGTACTTC,CASSPGVGETQYF
TRBJ1-2,TRBV7-2,-,TRBD1,TGTGCCAGCAGCCCTGGACAGGACTATGGCTACACCTTC,CASSPGQDYGYTF
TRBJ2-7,TRBV5-1,few,-,TGCGCCAGCAGCGGGGACGGATGGGAGCAGTACTTC,CASSGDGWEQYF
TRBJ1-6,TRBV2,medium-sized,TRBD1,TGTGCCAGTAGACAGGGCGCGAATTCACCCCTCCACTTT,CASRQGANSPLHF
TRBJ1-1,TRBV7-9,-,-,TGTGCCAGCAGCTCACCAGGGCCGGCTTTCTTT,CASSSPGPAFF
TRBJ2-3,TRBV4-1,-,TRBD2,TGCGCCAGCAGCCAAGATGGTTCCTCGGGGGGGCCCCCAGATACGCAGTATTTT,CASSQDGSSGGPPDTQYF
TRBJ2-1,TRBV5-1,-,TRBD2,TGCGCCAGCAGCTTGGCGGCGGGGGGGCCGTATGAGCAGTTCTTC,CASSLAAGGPYEQFF
TRBJ1-5,TRBV6-5,-,-,TGTGCCAGCAGTTACCCTGACAGGTTAAGGCAGCCCCAGCATTTT,CASSYPDRLRQPQHF
TRBJ2-5,TRBV29-1,-,-,TGCAGCGGGGGCGGAGAGACCCAGTACTTC,CSGGGETQYF
TRBJ2-5,TRBV7-6,-,-,TGTGCCAGCGGAGAGGGTCGGGTGACCCAGTACTTC,CASGEGRVTQYF